A selection of T cell receptor beta chains follows, all from one sample in a study of CD8 T cells in Susac syndrome. MiXCR was run by TCRdb on the immunoSEQ multiplex PCR reads, yielding one entry per CDR3 protein. The data contain approximately 190,000 distinct CDR3 sequences, 90% to 95% of them singletons. Specimen: CD4+ T cells from PBMCs. These receptors were taken from a human donor with Susac syndrome. Each CDR3 is given with its conserved first and last residue. The D gene is left open where the match is weak. Size values are once, few and many counts, or a class for expanded clones, and some rows have none.

clone size	V gene	J gene	D gene	CDR3 DNA	CDR3 protein
.	TRBV4-1	TRBJ2-2	.	TGCGCCAGCCGGGCAGTTTATAACACCGGGGAGCTGTTTTTT	CASRAVYNTGELFF
.	TRBV30	TRBJ1-2	TRBD1	TGTGCCTGGAGGATAGACAGGGGATATGGCTACACCTTC	CAWRIDRGYGYTF
.	TRBV20-1	TRBJ2-3	TRBD1	TGCAGTGCTGCCACCCTAGGGGGCCGTTACTCTGCAGATACGCAGTATTTT	CSAATLGGRYSADTQYF
once	TRBV19	TRBJ2-5	TRBD1	TGTGCCAGTAGGTCAGGGGGCTTGGAGACCCAGTACTTC	CASRSGGLETQYF
.	TRBV4-1	TRBJ1-2	.	TGCGCCAGCAGCCAAGAACTAGGCAGATCAATCTATGGCTACACCTTC	CASSQELGRSIYGYTF
.	TRBV28	TRBJ2-2	.	TGTGCCAGCAGTGCAACCGGGGAGCTGTTTTTT	CASSATGELFF
.	TRBV12-3/TRBV12-4	TRBJ1-5	.	TGTGCCAGCAGTTCCGGACAGACTAGGCAGCCCCAGCATTTT	CASSSGQTRQPQHF
.	TRBV20-1	TRBJ2-5	TRBD2	TGCAGTGCCACGCCATCTAGCGGCCGGGAGATGGAGACCCAGTACTTC	CSATPSSGREMETQYF
.	TRBV5-6	TRBJ2-7	TRBD2	TGTGCCAGCAGCACGGGACTAGCGGGAAGCGAGCAGTACTTC	CASSTGLAGSEQYF
.	TRBV20-1	TRBJ1-1	.	TGCAGTGCTAGTATGGCGGCTAACACTGAAGCTTTCTTT	CSASMAANTEAFF
once	TRBV28	TRBJ2-6	TRBD1	TGTGCCAGCAGTAACGACAGGGCTACTGGGGCCAACGTCCTGACTTTC	CASSNDRATGANVLTF
.	TRBV20-1	TRBJ2-1	TRBD2	TGCAGTGCTAGATCAGGACTAGGCGGGGGGTATGAGCAGTTCTTC	CSARSGLGGGYEQFF
.	TRBV29-1	TRBJ2-7	TRBD2	TGCAGCGTGGCCTCCGGGAGGCCCTACGAGCAGTACTTC	CSVASGRPYEQYF
.	TRBV5-1	TRBJ2-5	TRBD2	TGCGCCAGCAGCTCAACCGGGACTAGCGATGAGACCCAGTACTTC	CASSSTGTSDETQYF
.	TRBV7-3	TRBJ2-3	.	TGTGCCAGCAGCTCAAACACAGATACGCAGTATTTT	CASSSNTDTQYF
.	TRBV6-6	TRBJ2-3	TRBD1	TGTGCCAGCAGGTGGACAGGGGGCGTCCATGATACGCAGTATTTT	CASRWTGGVHDTQYF